Given below is one T cell receptor beta chain in context. It lacks a known antigen. Base qualities are not at hand, and no much larger clone is one base apart. This sample is part of a study of beta chain features in type 1 diabetes (dated by TCRdb to 2017 to 2018). Study-wide context: Patients and healthy donors did not differ in mean age, gender distribution, total cell number or subset yield. A total of roughly 98,000,000 sorted cells were examined across all samples, and RNA yield correlated strongly with the number of cells per subset. In the study, recently diagnosed type 1 diabetes patients and matched healthy donors were compared on the TCRB repertoires of their sorted circulating CD4+ T cell subsets. Naive and central memory subsets were obtained from all 28 donors, but regulatory and stem cell-like memory subsets were isolated from only 8 patients and about 8 healthy donors.

V is pruned by 5 bases and J by 1 base, leaving 6 bases of the junction without a gene match. The CDR3, from cysteine to phenylalanine, totals 17 residues. Only the CDR3 region is kept as DNA, spanning 51 bases read in frame from base 1. Via the germline V gene (reference sequence), CDR1 is LNHDA and CDR2 SQIVND. The entire amount of isolated RNA was reverse transcribed using the High Capacity cDNA Reverse Transcription Kit, so the sequenced TCRB transcripts were expressed ones. For stem cell-like memory T cell samples, survey-depth immunoSEQ sequencing was used, averaging about 940,000 total reads per sample. After sorted cells were lysed in RLT buffer, RNA was extracted with DNase-treated RNeasy Micro or Mini kits, with the choice depending on cell number. Each cell subset was processed on its own to prevent cross-contamination, while patient and healthy donor samples were processed together. The immunoSEQ multiplex PCR was used to amplify TCRB sequences from cDNA, yielding 87-bp fragments that span the CDR3 region. Sequencing of the amplicons was performed on the Illumina HiSeq platform. The authors processed their data as follows. PCR bias was computationally corrected using synthetic template baselines, reads within Hamming distance 2 were collapsed, and singletons that could not be merged were discarded. Reads were aligned against IMGT so that V, D and J genes, CDR3 length and insertions or deletions at six rearrangement sites could be assigned. Within each subset, clonotype counts were normalized to sorted cell number, after which true diversity and Gini coefficients were computed with the tcR R package. The overlap coefficient, calculated on TCRB nucleotide sequences, was used to quantify repertoire sharing. TCRdb provides this immuneACCESS table in a form limited to in-frame rearrangements. Some clones are lacking; in checked studies, under half of them reflect an unresolved V gene, and why the rest are absent is not known. The V and J calls and clone size are taken from that table; D and trimming were inferred from the DNA. This sample is represented by approximately 100,000 clones; almost 40% of them were singletons. The ten largest clones take up 0.065% of the sample.

A single peripheral blood draw of about 116 mL on average was collected from each donor into heparinised tubes. A BD FACSAria II and a panel including CD45RO, CCR7, CD25, CD127, CD95 and CD27 were used to sort naive, central memory, regulatory and stem cell-like memory CD4+ T cells. A purity above 98% was achieved for all sorted populations. PBMCs were isolated right away by Lymphoprep density gradient centrifugation and were stained directly, without culture. So that batch effects would be minimized, each experiment stained and sorted samples in pairs, pairing one healthy donor with one patient. Overall study outcomes, separate from this receptor: Because cDNA was sequenced instead of genomic DNA, highly expressing activated cells could be over-represented, though the groups showed no difference in activation or CD3 levels. PCR might favor shorter templates, but patient and control samples were amplified and corrected together, so any skew would affect both groups equally. Only small numbers of individuals were included in the HLA sub-analyses, which left unresolved whether HLA type had any influence on TCRB rearrangement. Patients with type 1 diabetes made fewer insertions and deleted more nucleotides at VDJ recombination sites, implying thymic rearrangement abnormalities. In all four CD4+ subsets, TCRB CDR3 length was moderately but significantly shorter in type 1 diabetes patients. Naive, central memory and regulatory TCRB repertoires appeared more similar among patients than among healthy donors.

In this chain, TRBV19 is recombined with TRBJ2-7; TRBD2 lines up with 15 middle nucleotides. This sequence was found in a woman between 18 and 30 years old in good health. Specimen: stem cell memory CD4+ T cells from blood. Sample cell subset or site, as interpreted from the label and publication: stem cell-like memory CD4+ T cells. The nucleotide sequence is TGTGCCAGTAGTCCGGGACTAGCGGGAGGCCCATCCTACGAGCAGTACTTC. This yields the protein CASSPGLAGGPSYEQYF.